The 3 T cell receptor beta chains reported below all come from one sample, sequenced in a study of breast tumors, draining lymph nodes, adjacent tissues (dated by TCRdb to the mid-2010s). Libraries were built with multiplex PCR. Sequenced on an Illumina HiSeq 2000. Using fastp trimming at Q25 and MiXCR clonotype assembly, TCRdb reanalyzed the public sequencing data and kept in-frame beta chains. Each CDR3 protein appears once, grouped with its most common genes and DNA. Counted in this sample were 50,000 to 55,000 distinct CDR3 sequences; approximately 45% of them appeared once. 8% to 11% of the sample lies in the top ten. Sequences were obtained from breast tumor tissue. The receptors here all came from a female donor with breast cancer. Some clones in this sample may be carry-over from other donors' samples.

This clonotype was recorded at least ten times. The CDR3, as DNA: TGTGCCAGCAGCTTGGACAGGGGTTATAATTCACCCCTCCACTTT. Translating gives CASSLDRGYNSPLHF. This rearrangement joins TRBV7-2 to TRBJ1-6; 9 bases map to TRBD1. V lost 3 bases to trimming and J lost 4 bases; unmatched junction nucleotides: 1. The germline V gene has CDR1 SGHTA and CDR2 FQGNSA. The CDR3 covers 15 residues.

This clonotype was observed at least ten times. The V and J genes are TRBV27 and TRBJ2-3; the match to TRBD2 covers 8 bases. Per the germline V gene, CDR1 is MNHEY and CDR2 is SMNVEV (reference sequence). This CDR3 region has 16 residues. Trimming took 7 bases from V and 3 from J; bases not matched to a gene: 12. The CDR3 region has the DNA TGTGCCAGCACCCCCCCCAGCGGGAGTGGAACAGATACGCAGTATTTT. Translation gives CASTPPSGSGTDTQYF.

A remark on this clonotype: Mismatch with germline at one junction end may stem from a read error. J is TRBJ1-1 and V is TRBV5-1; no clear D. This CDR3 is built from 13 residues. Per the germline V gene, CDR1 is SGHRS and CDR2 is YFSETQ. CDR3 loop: CASSVDMNTGAFF. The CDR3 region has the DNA TGCGCCAGCAGCGTTGATATGAACACTGGAGCTTTCTTT.